This is a list of T cell receptor beta chains from one sample in a study of blood T cell repertoires in COVID-19. This table comes from immunoSEQ multiplex PCR, and its TCRdb copy is limited to in-frame clones, with some not included. The repertoire has about 140,000 clones, 76% of them found once; the top ten carry more than 3.5%. The sequencing input was peripheral blood. These receptors all stem from a woman over 75 with active or convalescent COVID-19. Both conserved end residues are part of each CDR3. D genes are given only for firm matches. Where a row states a size, it is once, few, many or the class of an expanded clone; other rows omit it.

v_call	j_call	d_call	clone_size	cdr3_aa	cdr3_nt
TRBV10-2	TRBJ2-1	TRBD2	NA	CASSELGGGPGEQFF	TGCGCCAGCAGTGAGTTGGGGGGGGGACCCGGGGAGCAGTTCTTC
TRBV5-1	TRBJ2-7	TRBD1	NA	CASSSGQGGAYEQYF	TGCGCCAGCAGCAGTGGACAGGGTGGGGCCTACGAGCAGTACTTC
TRBV5-4	TRBJ2-1	TRBD2	NA	CASSGGLAGGLSNEQFF	TGTGCCAGCAGTGGAGGACTAGCGGGGGGGCTTAGCAATGAGCAGTTCTTC
TRBV10-2	TRBJ2-5	TRBD1	NA	CATSWGQGSSETQYF	TGCGCCACTTCTTGGGGACAGGGGTCTTCAGAGACCCAGTACTTC
TRBV9	TRBJ1-1	TRBD1	few	CASSEGTDSAAFF	TGTGCCAGCAGCGAAGGGACAGACTCCGCGGCTTTCTTT
TRBV16	TRBJ1-5	NA	NA	CASSQARSNQPQHF	TGTGCCAGCAGCCAAGCGAGGAGCAATCAGCCCCAGCATTTT
TRBV18	TRBJ2-7	NA	once	CASSPNRGWATYEQYF	TGTGCCAGCTCACCCAACCGAGGGTGGGCAACCTACGAGCAGTACTTC
TRBV7-2	TRBJ2-3	TRBD2	NA	CASSLSSGGFGTDTQYF	TGTGCCAGCAGCTTATCTAGCGGGGGTTTCGGTACAGATACGCAGTATTTT
TRBV7-3	TRBJ2-1	NA	NA	CASSLALGAHNEQFF	TGTGCCAGCAGCCTCGCCCTGGGGGCTCACAATGAGCAGTTCTTC
TRBV7-3	TRBJ1-2	TRBD1	NA	CASSPAGGDGGYTF	TGTGCCAGCAGCCCCGCAGGGGGAGACGGGGGCTACACCTTC
TRBV18	TRBJ1-1	NA	NA	CASSPPKGRGPERAFF	TGTGCCAGCTCACCACCTAAGGGCAGGGGCCCTGAAAGGGCTTTCTTT
TRBV5-1	TRBJ1-2	TRBD1	NA	CASSGGTGFYGYTF	TGCGCCAGCAGCGGGGGGACAGGGTTCTATGGCTACACCTTC
TRBV6-2/TRBV6-3	TRBJ1-5	NA	once	CASSYPRRTGNQPQHF	TGTGCCAGCAGTTACCCGCGCCGCACGGGCAATCAGCCCCAGCATTTT
TRBV23-1	TRBJ2-4	NA	once	CATLQGLAKNIQYF	TGCGCCACTCTCCAGGGATTAGCCAAAAACATTCAGTACTTC
TRBV7-9	TRBJ1-2	TRBD1	NA	CASSSDRLYGYTF	TGTGCCAGCAGCTCGGACAGGCTCTATGGCTACACCTTC
TRBV7-2	TRBJ2-3	NA	NA	CASSLAGGANTQYF	TGTGCCAGCAGCTTAGCAGGAGGGGCAAATACGCAGTATTTT
TRBV7-2	TRBJ1-1	NA	once	CASSKGQMNTEAFF	TGTGCCAGCAGCAAGGGACAAATGAACACTGAAGCTTTCTTT
TRBV6-1	TRBJ2-7	NA	NA	CASSEGGSPRRQYF	TGTGCCAGCAGTGAGGGGGGTTCCCCCCGGCGGCAGTACTTC
TRBV18	TRBJ1-4	NA	NA	CASSAGTTNEKLFF	TGTGCCAGCTCAGCAGGGACAACTAATGAAAAACTGTTTTTT
TRBV30	TRBJ1-3	TRBD1	NA	CAWRTGGGNTIYF	TGTGCCTGGAGGACAGGGGGTGGAAACACCATATATTTT
TRBV2	TRBJ1-2	TRBD1	once	CASSAGTENYGYTF	TGTGCCAGCAGCGCCGGGACAGAAAACTATGGCTACACCTTC
TRBV3-1/TRBV3-2	TRBJ2-1	NA	NA	CASSQVLSDNEQFF	TGTGCCAGCAGCCAAGTCCTTAGCGACAATGAGCAGTTCTTC
TRBV6-2/TRBV6-3	TRBJ1-2	TRBD1	NA	CASSARGENGYTF	TGTGCCAGCAGCGCCAGGGGGGAGAATGGCTACACCTTC
TRBV6-5	TRBJ1-2	NA	few	CASRQSGYGYTF	TGTGCCAGCAGGCAAAGCGGATATGGCTACACCTTC
TRBV5-1	TRBJ1-3	NA	NA	CASSPEPQGMSGNTIYF	TGCGCCAGCAGCCCGGAACCCCAGGGGATGTCTGGAAACACCATATATTTT
TRBV2	TRBJ2-2	NA	NA	CASSESREGELFF	TGTGCCAGCAGTGAAAGCAGGGAAGGGGAGCTGTTTTTT
TRBV18	TRBJ2-5	TRBD2	few	CASSPLGGLETQYF	TGTGCCAGCTCACCACTGGGAGGGCTGGAGACCCAGTACTTC
TRBV6-5	TRBJ2-2	NA	few	CASSYSIGTGELFF	TGTGCCAGCAGTTACTCGATCGGGACCGGGGAGCTGTTTTTT
TRBV7-9	TRBJ2-5	TRBD2	NA	CASSRAGGSWKETQYF	TGTGCCAGCAGCCGAGCGGGGGGAAGTTGGAAAGAGACCCAGTACTTC
TRBV29-1	TRBJ1-1	TRBD1	NA	CSAGTGEAFF	TGCAGCGCCGGGACAGGGGAAGCTTTCTTT
TRBV3-1/TRBV3-2	TRBJ2-7	TRBD2	NA	CASSSIAGGPPYEQYF	TGTGCCAGCAGCTCAATAGCGGGGGGACCCCCCTACGAGCAGTACTTC
TRBV3-1/TRBV3-2	TRBJ2-3	NA	NA	CASSHRMLTDTQYF	TGTGCCAGCAGCCATCGTATGTTAACAGATACGCAGTATTTT
TRBV19	TRBJ1-2	NA	NA	CASTGRANYGYTF	TGTGCCAGTACAGGGAGGGCTAACTATGGCTACACCTTC
TRBV11-2	TRBJ2-7	TRBD1	few	CASSLDGTGIYEQYF	TGTGCCAGCAGCTTAGATGGGACAGGCATCTACGAGCAGTACTTC
TRBV10-3	TRBJ2-5	TRBD2	NA	CAIRLEVQRGGLLQETQYF	TGTGCCATCCGCCTCGAGGTTCAGCGGGGGGGACTCCTCCAAGAGACCCAGTACTTC
TRBV6-2/TRBV6-3	TRBJ1-4	NA	NA	CASSTRRGQTVNEKLFF	TGTGCCAGCAGTACCCGGCGAGGGCAAACAGTTAATGAAAAACTGTTTTTT
TRBV7-2	TRBJ1-5	NA	NA	CASSLRPSGGQPQHF	TGTGCCAGCAGCTTGAGGCCATCGGGAGGTCAGCCCCAGCATTTT
TRBV2	TRBJ2-7	NA	NA	CASTGRTVSYEQYF	TGTGCCAGTACAGGACGAACAGTCTCCTACGAGCAGTACTTC
TRBV5-1	TRBJ1-1	NA	NA	CASPRPGRRNTEAFF	TGCGCCAGTCCCCGCCCCGGCAGGCGGAACACTGAAGCTTTCTTT
TRBV10-1	TRBJ1-1	TRBD1	NA	CASRGQANTEAFF	TGCGCCAGCAGGGGACAGGCGAACACTGAAGCTTTCTTT
TRBV27	TRBJ2-7	NA	NA	CASSLGLGAEYF	TGTGCCAGCAGTTTGGGTTTGGGGGCGGAATACTTC
TRBV6-1	TRBJ1-4	TRBD1	NA	CASSVAGTVNEKLFF	TGTGCCAGCAGTGTAGCCGGGACAGTAAATGAAAAACTGTTTTTT
TRBV12-5	TRBJ1-2	NA	NA	CASGHPLQRRGFGYTF	TGTGCTAGTGGTCACCCCCTACAGAGACGGGGTTTTGGCTACACCTTC
TRBV19	TRBJ2-2	NA	NA	CASSEQGINTGELFF	TGTGCCAGTAGTGAACAGGGAATTAACACCGGGGAGCTGTTTTTT
TRBV20-1	TRBJ2-7	NA	NA	CSASLSSYEQYF	TGCAGTGCAAGTCTGAGCTCCTACGAGCAGTACTTC
TRBV2	TRBJ1-1	NA	NA	CASKTGGNTEAFF	TGTGCCAGCAAGACAGGAGGGAACACTGAAGCTTTCTTT
TRBV6-4	TRBJ2-1	NA	NA	CASSSGGGEYNEQFF	TGTGCCAGCAGTTCAGGAGGCGGGGAGTACAATGAGCAGTTCTTC
TRBV28	TRBJ1-1	TRBD1	NA	CASGQGQEGEAFF	TGTGCCAGCGGACAGGGACAAGAGGGTGAAGCTTTCTTT
TRBV5-1	TRBJ1-5	TRBD1	NA	CASSSGTGYNQPQHF	TGCGCCAGCAGCTCCGGGACAGGGTACAATCAGCCCCAGCATTTT
TRBV2	TRBJ2-5	NA	NA	CASSAQGLVETQYF	TGTGCCAGCAGTGCCCAGGGTTTGGTAGAGACCCAGTACTTC
TRBV18	TRBJ1-4	TRBD1	many	CASSPQAQGRSSNEKLFF	TGTGCCAGCTCACCACAAGCACAGGGGAGATCGTCTAATGAAAAACTGTTTTTT
TRBV9	TRBJ1-2	NA	NA	CASSPGLFPGYTF	TGTGCCAGCAGCCCAGGGTTGTTCCCTGGCTACACCTTC
TRBV6-1	TRBJ1-5	NA	NA	CASSEAGARQPQHF	TGTGCCAGCAGTGAAGCAGGGGCCCGACAGCCCCAGCATTTT
TRBV6-2/TRBV6-3	TRBJ1-2	TRBD1	NA	CASSYYGTVNYGYTF	TGTGCCAGCAGTTACTACGGGACAGTAAACTATGGCTACACCTTC
TRBV2	TRBJ2-5	NA	NA	CASSDPGTWEETQYF	TGTGCCAGCAGTGACCCCGGGACATGGGAAGAGACCCAGTACTTC
TRBV19	TRBJ1-1	TRBD1	NA	CASGLGGSATEAFF	TGTGCCAGCGGATTAGGGGGCTCGGCCACTGAAGCTTTCTTT